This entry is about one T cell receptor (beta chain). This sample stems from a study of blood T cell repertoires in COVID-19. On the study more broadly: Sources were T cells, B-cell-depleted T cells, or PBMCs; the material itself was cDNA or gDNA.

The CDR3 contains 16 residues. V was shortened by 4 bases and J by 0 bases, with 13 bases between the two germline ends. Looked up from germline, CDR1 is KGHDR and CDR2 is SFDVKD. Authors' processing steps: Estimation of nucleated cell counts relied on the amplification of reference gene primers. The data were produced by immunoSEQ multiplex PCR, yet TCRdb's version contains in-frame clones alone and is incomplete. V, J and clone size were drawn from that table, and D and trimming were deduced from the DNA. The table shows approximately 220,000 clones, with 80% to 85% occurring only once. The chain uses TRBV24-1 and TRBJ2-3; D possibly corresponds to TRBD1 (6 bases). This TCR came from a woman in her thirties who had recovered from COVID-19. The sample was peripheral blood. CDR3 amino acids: CATSEPKQGSTDTQYF. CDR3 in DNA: TGTGCCACCAGTGAGCCTAAACAGGGAAGCACAGATACGCAGTATTTT.